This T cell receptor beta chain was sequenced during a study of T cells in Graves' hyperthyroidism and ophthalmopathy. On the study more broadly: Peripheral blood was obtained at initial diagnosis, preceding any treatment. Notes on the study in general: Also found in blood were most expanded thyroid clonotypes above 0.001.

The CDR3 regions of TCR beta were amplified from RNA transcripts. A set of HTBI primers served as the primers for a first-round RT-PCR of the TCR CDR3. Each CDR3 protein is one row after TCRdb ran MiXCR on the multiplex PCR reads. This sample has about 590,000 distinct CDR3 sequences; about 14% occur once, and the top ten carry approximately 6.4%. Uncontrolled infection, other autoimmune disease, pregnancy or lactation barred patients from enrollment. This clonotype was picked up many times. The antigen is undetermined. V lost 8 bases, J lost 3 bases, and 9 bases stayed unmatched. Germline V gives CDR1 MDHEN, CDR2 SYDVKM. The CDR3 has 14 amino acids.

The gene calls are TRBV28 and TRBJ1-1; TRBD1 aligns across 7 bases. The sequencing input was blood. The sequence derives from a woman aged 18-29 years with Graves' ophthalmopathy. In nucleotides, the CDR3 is TGTGCCAGCTTTTCACAGGGGAGGGACACTGAAGCTTTCTTT. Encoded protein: CASFSQGRDTEAFF.